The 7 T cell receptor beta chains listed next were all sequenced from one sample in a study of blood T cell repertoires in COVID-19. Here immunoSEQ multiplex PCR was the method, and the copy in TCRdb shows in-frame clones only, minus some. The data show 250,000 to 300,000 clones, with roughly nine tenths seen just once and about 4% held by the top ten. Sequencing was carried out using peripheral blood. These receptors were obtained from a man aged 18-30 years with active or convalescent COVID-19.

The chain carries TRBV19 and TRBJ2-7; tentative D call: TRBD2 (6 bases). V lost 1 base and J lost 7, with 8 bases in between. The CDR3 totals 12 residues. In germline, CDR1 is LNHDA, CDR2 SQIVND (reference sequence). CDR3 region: CASSIVRGEQYF. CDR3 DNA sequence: TGTGCCAGTAGTATAGTTCGGGGGGAGCAGTACTTC.

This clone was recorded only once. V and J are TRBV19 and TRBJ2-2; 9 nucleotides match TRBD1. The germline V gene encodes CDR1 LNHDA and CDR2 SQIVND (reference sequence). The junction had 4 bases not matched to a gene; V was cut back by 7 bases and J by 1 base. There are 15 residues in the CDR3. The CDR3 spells CASISDRGNTGELFF. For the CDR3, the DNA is TGTGCCAGTATCTCGGACAGGGGGAACACCGGGGAGCTGTTTTTT.

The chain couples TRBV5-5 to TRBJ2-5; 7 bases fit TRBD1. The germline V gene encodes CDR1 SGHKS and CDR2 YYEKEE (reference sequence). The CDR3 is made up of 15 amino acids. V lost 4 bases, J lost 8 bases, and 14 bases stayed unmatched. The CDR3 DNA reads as TGTGCCAGCAGCCCGTGGGACAGTCTAAGAGTAACCCAGTACTTC. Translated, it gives CASSPWDSLRVTQYF.

The CDR3 coding sequence is TGTGCCAGCAGTGAGAGCGCGAATTCACCCCTCCACTTT. It specifies CASSESANSPLHF. The V gene is TRBV6-1, the J gene TRBJ1-6; D call uncertain. Looked up from germline, CDR1 is MNHNS and CDR2 is SASEGT. The CDR3 covers 13 residues. V was clipped by 3 bases and J by 7 bases, with 7 bases between them.

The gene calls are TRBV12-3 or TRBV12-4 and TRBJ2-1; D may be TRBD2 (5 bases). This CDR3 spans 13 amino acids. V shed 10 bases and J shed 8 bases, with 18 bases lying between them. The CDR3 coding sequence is TGTGCCACTACGTTGATGACTAACGATGAGCAGTTCTTC. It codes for CATTLMTNDEQFF.

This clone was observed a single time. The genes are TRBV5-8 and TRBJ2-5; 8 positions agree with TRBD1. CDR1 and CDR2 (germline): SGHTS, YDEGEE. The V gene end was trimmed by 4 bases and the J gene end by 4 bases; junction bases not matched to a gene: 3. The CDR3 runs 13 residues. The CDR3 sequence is CASSPGQGETQYF. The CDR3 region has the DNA TGTGCCAGCAGCCCTGGACAGGGAGAGACCCAGTACTTC. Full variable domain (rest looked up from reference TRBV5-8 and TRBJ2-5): EAGVTQSPTHLIKTRGQQATLRCSPISGHTSVYWYQQALGLGLQFLLWYDEGEERNRGNFPPRFSGRQFPNYSSELNVNALELEDSALYLCASSPGQGETQYFGPGTRLLVL.

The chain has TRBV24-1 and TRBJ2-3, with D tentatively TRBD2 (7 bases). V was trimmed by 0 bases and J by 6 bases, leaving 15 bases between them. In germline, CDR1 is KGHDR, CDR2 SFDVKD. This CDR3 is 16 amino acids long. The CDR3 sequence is CATSDLGGGSSDTQYF. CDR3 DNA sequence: TGTGCCACCAGTGATTTGGGGGGCGGGAGTTCTGATACGCAGTATTTT.